A single sample gave rise to the 3 T cell receptor beta chains below, sequenced in a study of blood T cells in healthy people across ages. A J-beta primer mix and a sample-barcoded 5' primer were used in a second PCR of roughly 6 to 11 cycles. TCRdb reprocessed the 5' RACE reads with MiXCR, giving one entry per CDR3 protein. The table lists 1.5 million to 2 million distinct CDR3 sequences, over 25% of them singletons, with 7.7% in the top ten. The specimen was blood. The origin of the receptors is a woman aged 25-40 years in good health.

This clonotype was found many times. This chain joins TRBV4-3 and TRBJ2-3; D uncertain. Germline loops: CDR1 LGHNA, CDR2 YSLEER. The CDR3 sequence is 15 residues long. Between the trimmed V and J ends, which lost 6 bases and 3 bases, there was a span of 16 bases. The CDR3 DNA is TGCGCCAGCAGTCGTACCGGTTCGGGTACAGATACGCAGTATTTT. It yields the protein CASSRTGSGTDTQYF.

This clonotype was observed once. The CDR3 spells CASSLFSGKNTEAFF. The CDR3 nucleotides read TGTGCCAGCAGCTTATTCTCCGGGAAGAACACTGAAGCTTTCTTT. V gene TRBV7-2 combines with J gene TRBJ1-1; D remains ambiguous. V was pared by 2 bases and J by 1 base, with 11 bases between. Germline CDR1 is SGHTA and CDR2 is FQGNSA. There are 15 residues in the CDR3.

This chain links TRBV7-2 with TRBJ2-1; 15 bases agree with TRBD2. V lost 5 bases and J lost 8; bases outside the gene matches: 4. The length of the CDR3 is 15 residues. CDR1 and CDR2 (germline): SGHTA, FQGNSA. The CDR3 DNA is TGTGCCAGCAGCCTCGGACTAGCGGGGGGGCATGAGCAGTTCTTC. It encodes CASSLGLAGGHEQFF.